This TCR beta chain comes out of a study of blood T cell repertoires in COVID-19. Using immunoSEQ multiplex PCR, the repertoire was profiled, and TCRdb retains in-frame clones only, with some absent. The repertoire has approximately 230,000 clones, about 80% of them found once; the top ten carry about 8.1%. Trimming took 3 bases from V and 8 from J, leaving 9 bases between them. There are 11 residues in the CDR3. Germline lookup yields CDR1 SQVTM and CDR2 ANQGSEA. J is TRBJ2-3 and V is TRBV29-1; tentative D call: TRBD2 (5 bases). The TCR was taken from an elderly man with acute or convalescent COVID-19. Sequenced sample: peripheral blood. In nucleotides, the CDR3 is TGCAGCGTTGATTCTGGAGGTACGCAGTATTTT. Its protein product is CSVDSGGTQYF.